A selection of T cell receptor beta chains follows, all from one sample in a study of shared clonotypes between healthy human individuals. TCRdb's copy holds only in-frame clones and misses some; the assay was immunoSEQ multiplex PCR. The repertoire holds 800,000 to 950,000 clones, with 95% to 97% as singletons. Sequencing was performed on naive CD8+ T cells sorted from blood. These TCRs come from a man in his thirties or forties in good health. The CDR3 runs from the conserved cysteine through the conserved F or W. The D gene is left open where the match is weak. Only part of the rows carry a size: once, few, many, or a class if the clone is expanded.

CDR3	DNA	V	J	D	size
CASSYPRQDNEQFF	TGTGCCAGCAGCTACCCTCGTCAGGACAATGAGCAGTTCTTC	TRBV11-2	TRBJ2-1	.	.
CASSLTSYEQYF	TGTGCCAGCAGCTTAACTTCCTACGAGCAGTACTTC	TRBV5-4	TRBJ2-7	.	.
CASSLQGNNQPQHF	TGTGCCAGCAGTTTACAGGGGAACAATCAGCCCCAGCATTTT	TRBV27	TRBJ1-5	.	.
CASSFGGGSSYEQYF	TGTGCCAGCAGCTTCGGGGGGGGAAGCTCCTACGAGCAGTACTTC	TRBV7-2	TRBJ2-7	TRBD2	.
CASSMGKHTEAFF	TGTGCCAGTAGTATGGGTAAGCACACTGAAGCTTTCTTT	TRBV19	TRBJ1-1	.	.
CASSITGTSGTANTGELFF	TGTGCCAGTTCCATTACCGGGACTAGCGGGACCGCGAACACCGGGGAGCTGTTTTTT	TRBV10-3	TRBJ2-2	TRBD2	.
CASSLRQGASFYGYTF	TGTGCCAGCAGCCTTCGACAGGGGGCTAGTTTCTATGGCTACACCTTC	TRBV28	TRBJ1-2	TRBD1	.
CAWSVHRGRFGDQPQHF	TGTGCCTGGAGTGTACACAGGGGGCGTTTTGGTGATCAGCCCCAGCATTTT	TRBV30	TRBJ1-5	TRBD1	.
CASSLLGGRATDTQYF	TGTGCCAGCAGCTTACTAGGGGGGAGGGCCACAGATACGCAGTATTTT	TRBV7-9	TRBJ2-3	.	once
CASRPDPDTGELFF	TGTGCCAGCAGGCCAGACCCCGACACCGGGGAGCTGTTTTTT	TRBV7-6	TRBJ2-2	.	.
CASSQGQGWRTEAFF	TGCGCCAGCAGCCAAGGGCAGGGCTGGCGGACTGAAGCTTTCTTT	TRBV4-3	TRBJ1-1	.	few
CASSLAWAGATDTQYF	TGCGCCAGCAGCTTGGCCTGGGCGGGAGCGACAGATACGCAGTATTTT	TRBV5-1	TRBJ2-3	TRBD2	.
CASSRRDTQETQYF	TGTGCCAGCAGCCGCCGGGACACCCAAGAGACCCAGTACTTC	TRBV6-5	TRBJ2-5	.	once
CASSLELGSGRVYNEQFF	TGTGCCAGCAGCTTAGAACTGGGAAGCGGGAGAGTCTACAATGAGCAGTTCTTC	TRBV11-2	TRBJ2-1	TRBD2	once
CATTWTGSSNQPQHF	TGTGCCACCACCTGGACAGGGTCGAGCAATCAGCCCCAGCATTTT	TRBV15	TRBJ1-5	TRBD1	few
CASSGGEGFVYNEQFF	TGTGCCAGCAGCGGAGGAGAGGGGTTCGTTTACAATGAGCAGTTCTTC	TRBV9	TRBJ2-1	.	.
CASRASAYSYEQYF	TGTGCCAGCAGGGCCTCAGCTTACTCCTACGAGCAGTACTTC	TRBV7-9	TRBJ2-7	.	once
CAIRDPGPGNTEAFF	TGTGCCATCAGGGATCCGGGACCTGGGAACACTGAAGCTTTCTTT	TRBV10-3	TRBJ1-1	.	.
CASSLGLRNSYEQYF	TGTGCCAGCAGCTTAGGCCTACGTAATTCCTACGAGCAGTACTTC	TRBV28	TRBJ2-7	.	.
CASSWGQGDDQPQHF	TGCGCCAGCAGCTGGGGACAGGGGGACGATCAGCCCCAGCATTTT	TRBV5-1	TRBJ1-5	TRBD1	.
CAPKAGTRDYNSYEQYF	TGTGCCCCAAAGGCCGGGACTCGGGACTACAACTCCTACGAGCAGTACTTC	TRBV19	TRBJ2-7	TRBD2	.
CSSLLAGGYNEQFF	TGCAGCAGTCTTCTAGCGGGAGGTTACAATGAGCAGTTCTTC	TRBV29-1	TRBJ2-1	TRBD2	.
CASSLPRVAGEDTQYF	TGTGCCAGCAGCTTACCCCGGGTAGCGGGAGAAGATACGCAGTATTTT	TRBV7-9	TRBJ2-3	TRBD2	.
CASSYSSGDYGYTF	TGTGCCAGCAGTTACTCTTCCGGAGACTATGGCTACACCTTC	TRBV6-5	TRBJ1-2	.	.
CASSLYNTGELFF	TGTGCCAGCAGTTTATATAACACCGGGGAGCTGTTTTTT	TRBV27	TRBJ2-2	.	.
CSVVPAPPDPRGYEQYF	TGCAGCGTTGTGCCGGCACCCCCAGACCCTAGAGGGTACGAGCAGTACTTC	TRBV29-1	TRBJ2-7	.	once
CASSVYRQGPPGNTIYF	TGTGCCAGCAGCGTATACCGCCAGGGACCCCCTGGAAACACCATATATTTT	TRBV7-3	TRBJ1-3	.	.
CASRSSLGGRLYNEQFF	TGTGCCAGCAGGAGTTCCCTCGGCGGGAGGCTGTACAATGAGCAGTTCTTC	TRBV27	TRBJ2-1	TRBD2	.